These T cell receptor beta chains were read from a single sample in a study of early T cells in non-severe SARS-CoV-2 infection. Using its own MiXCR run on the 5' RACE reads, TCRdb lists one record per CDR3 protein. The sample shows under 70,000 distinct CDR3 sequences, just under 15% of them seen only once. This sample comprised whole blood, obtained at baseline. These receptors all come from an adult who was a healthcare worker with PCR-confirmed SARS-CoV-2 infection or an uninfected control (not recorded which). Both conserved end residues are part of each CDR3. Each record gives: V gene, J gene, clone size, D gene, CDR3 protein, CDR3 DNA. The D gene is left open where the match is weak. Where a row states a size, it is once, few, many or the class of an expanded clone; other rows omit it.

v_call: TRBV28
j_call: TRBJ1-2
clone_size: .
d_call: .
cdr3_aa: CASSLGADYGYTF
cdr3_nt: TGTGCCAGCAGTTTGGGAGCGGACTATGGCTACACCTTC

v_call: TRBV7-3
j_call: TRBJ2-3
clone_size: .
d_call: .
cdr3_aa: CASSLTSAADTQYF
cdr3_nt: TGTGCCAGCAGCTTAACGTCGGCAGCAGATACGCAGTATTTT

v_call: TRBV4-2
j_call: TRBJ2-7
clone_size: medium-sized
d_call: TRBD2
cdr3_aa: CASSQGLAGSYEQYF
cdr3_nt: TGTGCCAGCAGCCAAGGGCTAGCGGGTTCCTACGAGCAGTACTTC

v_call: TRBV7-3
j_call: TRBJ2-3
clone_size: many
d_call: .
cdr3_aa: CASSSSRGDTQYF
cdr3_nt: TGTGCCAGCAGCTCGTCTCGAGGGGATACGCAGTATTTT

v_call: TRBV7-9
j_call: TRBJ1-6
clone_size: .
d_call: TRBD1
cdr3_aa: CASGTGVNNSPLHF
cdr3_nt: TGTGCCAGCGGGACAGGGGTAAATAATTCACCCCTCCACTTT

v_call: TRBV12-3/TRBV12-4
j_call: TRBJ1-6
clone_size: many
d_call: .
cdr3_aa: CASRIFNSPLHF
cdr3_nt: TGTGCCAGCAGGATCTTTAATTCACCCCTCCACTTT

v_call: TRBV3-1
j_call: TRBJ2-1
clone_size: .
d_call: TRBD2
cdr3_aa: CASSQSLAGGHLNFF
cdr3_nt: TGTGCCAGCAGCCAATCCCTAGCGGGAGGCCACTTGAATTTCTTC

v_call: TRBV6-2/TRBV6-3
j_call: TRBJ1-6
clone_size: few
d_call: .
cdr3_aa: CASSPGLSSPLHF
cdr3_nt: TGTGCCAGCAGTCCCGGACTTAGTTCACCCCTCCACTTT

v_call: TRBV5-6
j_call: TRBJ2-7
clone_size: .
d_call: .
cdr3_aa: CASSLAGISYEQYF
cdr3_nt: TGTGCCAGCAGCTTGGCAGGCATTTCCTACGAGCAGTACTTC

v_call: TRBV29-1
j_call: TRBJ1-5
clone_size: many
d_call: .
cdr3_aa: CSVGIGVGQPQHF
cdr3_nt: TGCAGCGTTGGAATAGGGGTCGGTCAGCCCCAGCATTTT

v_call: TRBV9
j_call: TRBJ2-3
clone_size: .
d_call: .
cdr3_aa: CASSVGADTQYF
cdr3_nt: TGTGCCAGCAGCGTAGGGGCAGATACGCAGTATTTT

v_call: TRBV27
j_call: TRBJ2-7
clone_size: few
d_call: .
cdr3_aa: CASSLKPSSSYEQYF
cdr3_nt: TGTGCCAGCAGTTTAAAGCCTAGCAGCTCCTACGAGCAGTACTTC

v_call: TRBV12-3/TRBV12-4
j_call: TRBJ2-7
clone_size: .
d_call: TRBD1
cdr3_aa: CASSFPGQYEQYF
cdr3_nt: TGTGCCAGCAGTTTCCCGGGACAGTACGAGCAGTACTTC

v_call: TRBV28
j_call: TRBJ1-2
clone_size: .
d_call: TRBD1
cdr3_aa: CASSFSSEGGGYTF
cdr3_nt: TGTGCCAGCAGTTTCTCATCGGAAGGGGGCGGCTACACCTTC

v_call: TRBV12-3/TRBV12-4
j_call: TRBJ2-1
clone_size: few
d_call: TRBD2
cdr3_aa: CASIWTSGGASQFF
cdr3_nt: TGTGCCAGCATCTGGACTAGCGGGGGAGCCTCGCAGTTCTTC

v_call: TRBV12-3/TRBV12-4
j_call: TRBJ2-5
clone_size: .
d_call: .
cdr3_aa: CASSSVQSGLKETQYF
cdr3_nt: TGTGCCAGCAGTTCCGTACAATCAGGGCTTAAGGAGACCCAGTACTTC

v_call: TRBV7-7
j_call: TRBJ1-4
clone_size: many
d_call: TRBD1
cdr3_aa: CASSPGQGNGEKLFF
cdr3_nt: TGTGCCAGCAGCCCTGGACAGGGGAATGGTGAAAAACTGTTTTTT

v_call: TRBV5-1
j_call: TRBJ2-1
clone_size: .
d_call: TRBD1
cdr3_aa: CASSLTLGTGVGNEQFF
cdr3_nt: TGCGCCAGCAGCTTAACCCTCGGGACAGGGGTAGGCAATGAGCAGTTCTTC

v_call: TRBV5-1
j_call: TRBJ2-2
clone_size: .
d_call: .
cdr3_aa: CASSLATSNTGELFF
cdr3_nt: TGCGCCAGCAGCTTGGCTACCTCGAACACCGGGGAGCTGTTTTTT

v_call: TRBV5-4
j_call: TRBJ2-7
clone_size: few
d_call: .
cdr3_aa: CASSPDGGFYEQYF
cdr3_nt: TGTGCCAGCAGCCCTGATGGGGGATTCTACGAGCAGTACTTC

v_call: TRBV11-2
j_call: TRBJ2-3
clone_size: few
d_call: TRBD2
cdr3_aa: CASSYLAGLSGDTQYF
cdr3_nt: TGTGCCAGCAGCTACCTAGCGGGATTATCCGGGGATACGCAGTATTTT

v_call: TRBV12-3/TRBV12-4
j_call: TRBJ1-2
clone_size: .
d_call: TRBD1
cdr3_aa: CASSSQGFVGYTF
cdr3_nt: TGTGCCAGCAGTTCACAGGGGTTTGTAGGCTACACCTTC

v_call: TRBV15
j_call: TRBJ2-1
clone_size: few
d_call: TRBD2
cdr3_aa: CATSRGLAGYEQFF
cdr3_nt: TGTGCCACCAGCAGAGGTCTAGCGGGATATGAGCAGTTCTTC

v_call: TRBV6-1
j_call: TRBJ2-4
clone_size: .
d_call: .
cdr3_aa: CASIHLGRDENIQYF
cdr3_nt: TGTGCCAGCATCCACCTGGGCAGGGATGAAAACATTCAGTACTTC

v_call: TRBV4-2
j_call: TRBJ1-1
clone_size: many
d_call: .
cdr3_aa: CASSPPNTEAFF
cdr3_nt: TGTGCCAGCAGCCCCCCGAACACTGAAGCTTTCTTT

v_call: TRBV12-3/TRBV12-4
j_call: TRBJ2-3
clone_size: few
d_call: TRBD1
cdr3_aa: CASRQTGGSLDTQYF
cdr3_nt: TGTGCCAGCAGACAGACAGGGGGCAGTTTAGATACGCAGTATTTT

v_call: TRBV5-1
j_call: TRBJ2-3
clone_size: many
d_call: .
cdr3_aa: CASSLGLTQQDTQYF
cdr3_nt: TGCGCCAGCAGCTTGGGACTAACCCAGCAAGATACGCAGTATTTT

v_call: TRBV28
j_call: TRBJ1-6
clone_size: .
d_call: .
cdr3_aa: CASSFAGLNSPLHF
cdr3_nt: TGTGCCAGCAGTTTTGCAGGGCTTAATTCACCCCTCCACTTT

v_call: TRBV6-5
j_call: TRBJ2-7
clone_size: few
d_call: .
cdr3_aa: CASSPDLYEQYF
cdr3_nt: TGTGCCAGCAGCCCCGACCTCTACGAGCAGTACTTC

v_call: TRBV5-1
j_call: TRBJ1-5
clone_size: few
d_call: .
cdr3_aa: CASSLVPGNQPQHF
cdr3_nt: TGCGCCAGCAGCTTGGTTCCTGGCAATCAGCCCCAGCATTTT

v_call: TRBV20-1
j_call: TRBJ2-2
clone_size: few
d_call: .
cdr3_aa: CSARSGNTGELFF
cdr3_nt: TGCAGTGCTAGATCGGGGAACACCGGGGAGCTGTTTTTT

v_call: TRBV6-5
j_call: TRBJ2-1
clone_size: few
d_call: .
cdr3_aa: CASSYGQSEQFF
cdr3_nt: TGTGCCAGCAGTTACGGACAGAGTGAGCAGTTCTTC

v_call: TRBV7-9
j_call: TRBJ1-1
clone_size: .
d_call: TRBD1
cdr3_aa: CASSVNRQGSTEAFF
cdr3_nt: TGTGCCAGCAGCGTTAACCGACAGGGTTCCACTGAAGCTTTCTTT

v_call: TRBV20-1
j_call: TRBJ2-5
clone_size: .
d_call: .
cdr3_aa: CSARGVKADPETQYF
cdr3_nt: TGCAGTGCTAGAGGCGTGAAGGCGGACCCGGAGACCCAGTACTTC

v_call: TRBV15
j_call: TRBJ2-7
clone_size: .
d_call: .
cdr3_aa: CATSRDRLAYEQYF
cdr3_nt: TGTGCCACCAGCAGAGATCGGCTAGCATACGAGCAGTACTTC

v_call: TRBV4-2
j_call: TRBJ2-2
clone_size: many
d_call: .
cdr3_aa: CASSQDLGAGELFF
cdr3_nt: TGTGCCAGCAGCCAGGATCTAGGAGCCGGGGAGCTGTTTTTT

v_call: TRBV2
j_call: TRBJ2-1
clone_size: .
d_call: TRBD2
cdr3_aa: CASSARGGATYNEQFF
cdr3_nt: TGTGCCAGCAGTGCTCGCGGGGGGGCCACCTACAATGAGCAGTTCTTC

v_call: TRBV12-3/TRBV12-4
j_call: TRBJ2-7
clone_size: few
d_call: .
cdr3_aa: CASSLAGSISAYEQYF
cdr3_nt: TGTGCCAGCAGTTTAGCTGGGTCAATCTCGGCGTACGAGCAGTACTTC

v_call: TRBV3-1
j_call: TRBJ1-5
clone_size: many
d_call: .
cdr3_aa: CASSQGGSSNQPQHF
cdr3_nt: TGTGCCAGCAGCCAAGGGGGCTCTAGCAATCAGCCCCAGCATTTT

v_call: TRBV5-1
j_call: TRBJ2-7
clone_size: few
d_call: TRBD2
cdr3_aa: CASSFGGSLYEQYF
cdr3_nt: TGCGCCAGCAGCTTTGGCGGGAGTCTATACGAGCAGTACTTC

v_call: TRBV5-5
j_call: TRBJ1-6
clone_size: .
d_call: .
cdr3_aa: CASSLFQDVYNSPLHF
cdr3_nt: TGTGCCAGCAGCTTGTTTCAGGACGTCTATAATTCACCCCTCCACTTT

v_call: TRBV7-9
j_call: TRBJ1-1
clone_size: .
d_call: .
cdr3_aa: CASSVTQETEAFF
cdr3_nt: TGTGCCAGCAGCGTCACACAGGAAACTGAAGCTTTCTTT

v_call: TRBV7-9
j_call: TRBJ1-5
clone_size: many
d_call: .
cdr3_aa: CASSDRGGQPQHF
cdr3_nt: TGTGCCAGCAGCGATAGGGGGGGTCAGCCCCAGCATTTT

v_call: TRBV5-1
j_call: TRBJ2-2
clone_size: .
d_call: .
cdr3_aa: CASSLDASGTGELFF
cdr3_nt: TGCGCCAGCAGCTTGGATGCTTCGGGCACCGGGGAGCTGTTTTTT

v_call: TRBV10-3
j_call: TRBJ2-7
clone_size: few
d_call: TRBD1
cdr3_aa: CAISRQGTSYEQYF
cdr3_nt: TGTGCCATCAGTAGACAGGGAACTTCCTACGAGCAGTACTTC

v_call: TRBV2
j_call: TRBJ1-6
clone_size: .
d_call: TRBD1
cdr3_aa: CASSQTTGLGSPLHF
cdr3_nt: TGTGCCAGCAGTCAGACGACAGGGCTTGGGTCACCCCTCCACTTT

v_call: TRBV9
j_call: TRBJ2-6
clone_size: .
d_call: .
cdr3_aa: CASSAGTPSSGANVLTF
cdr3_nt: TGTGCCAGCAGCGCCGGGACACCCAGCTCTGGGGCCAACGTCCTGACTTTC

v_call: TRBV12-3/TRBV12-4
j_call: TRBJ2-7
clone_size: .
d_call: .
cdr3_aa: CASSLRVLGEQYF
cdr3_nt: TGTGCCAGCAGCCTCAGGGTCCTGGGTGAGCAGTACTTC

v_call: TRBV11-2
j_call: TRBJ2-1
clone_size: .
d_call: .
cdr3_aa: CASSLGRADNEQFF
cdr3_nt: TGTGCCAGCAGCTTAGGGCGGGCGGACAATGAGCAGTTCTTC

v_call: TRBV20-1
j_call: TRBJ2-1
clone_size: few
d_call: .
cdr3_aa: CSASRARDILYNEQFF
cdr3_nt: TGCAGTGCTAGCAGGGCCCGGGACATTCTCTACAATGAGCAGTTCTTC

v_call: TRBV7-9
j_call: TRBJ1-1
clone_size: .
d_call: .
cdr3_aa: CASSFSGTEAFF
cdr3_nt: TGTGCCAGCAGCTTCTCGGGCACTGAAGCTTTCTTT

v_call: TRBV12-3/TRBV12-4
j_call: TRBJ2-1
clone_size: .
d_call: .
cdr3_aa: CASSLRGANYNEQFF
cdr3_nt: TGTGCCAGCAGTTTGCGCGGTGCTAACTACAATGAGCAGTTCTTC

v_call: TRBV5-1
j_call: TRBJ1-1
clone_size: few
d_call: TRBD1
cdr3_aa: CASSPKGQSNTEAFF
cdr3_nt: TGCGCCAGCAGCCCCAAGGGACAGTCGAACACTGAAGCTTTCTTT